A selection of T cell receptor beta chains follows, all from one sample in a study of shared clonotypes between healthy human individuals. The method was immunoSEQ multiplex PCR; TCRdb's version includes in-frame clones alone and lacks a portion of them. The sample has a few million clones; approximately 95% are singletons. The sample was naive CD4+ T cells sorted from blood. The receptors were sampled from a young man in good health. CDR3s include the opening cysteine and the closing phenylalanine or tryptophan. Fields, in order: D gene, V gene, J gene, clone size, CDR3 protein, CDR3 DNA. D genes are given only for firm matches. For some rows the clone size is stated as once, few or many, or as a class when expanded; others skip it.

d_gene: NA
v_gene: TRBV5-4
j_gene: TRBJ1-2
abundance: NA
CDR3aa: CATVSGTSYTF
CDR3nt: TGTGCCACGGTTTCAGGGACGAGCTACACCTTC

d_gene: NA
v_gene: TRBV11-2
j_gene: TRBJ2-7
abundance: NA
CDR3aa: CASSLDSYEQYF
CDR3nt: TGTGCCAGCAGCTTAGATTCGTACGAGCAGTACTTC

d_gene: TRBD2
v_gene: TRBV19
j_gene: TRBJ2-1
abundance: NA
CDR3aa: CASSTRTSGFYNEQFF
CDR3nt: TGTGCCAGTAGTACCCGGACTAGCGGGTTTTACAATGAGCAGTTCTTC

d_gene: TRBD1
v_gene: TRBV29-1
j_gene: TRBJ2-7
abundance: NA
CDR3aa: CSVVGKPGQDLFSPHEQYF
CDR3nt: TGCAGCGTCGTAGGCAAGCCGGGACAGGATCTTTTTTCTCCCCACGAGCAGTACTTC

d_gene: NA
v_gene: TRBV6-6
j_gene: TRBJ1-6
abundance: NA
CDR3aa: CASSYLVQGSPLHF
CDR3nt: TGTGCCAGCAGTTACTTGGTTCAGGGTTCACCCCTCCACTTT

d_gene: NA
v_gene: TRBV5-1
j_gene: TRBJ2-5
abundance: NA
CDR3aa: CASSTTGQETQYF
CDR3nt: TGCGCCAGCAGCACAACAGGGCAAGAGACCCAGTACTTC

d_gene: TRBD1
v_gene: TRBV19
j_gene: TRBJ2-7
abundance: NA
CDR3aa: CASSIAGGTKSYEQYF
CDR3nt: TGTGCCAGTAGTATAGCAGGGGGCACTAAGAGCTACGAGCAGTACTTC

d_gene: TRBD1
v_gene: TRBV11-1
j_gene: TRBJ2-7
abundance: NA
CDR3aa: CASSVSFDRAYEQYF
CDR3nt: TGTGCCAGCAGCGTCAGCTTCGACAGGGCCTACGAGCAGTACTTC

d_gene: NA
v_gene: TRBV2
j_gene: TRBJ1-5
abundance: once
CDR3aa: CASSSQGDQPQHF
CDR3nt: TGTGCCAGCAGTTCACAGGGTGATCAGCCCCAGCATTTT

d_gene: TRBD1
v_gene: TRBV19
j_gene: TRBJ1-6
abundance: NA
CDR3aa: CASKDRGNSPLHF
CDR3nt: TGTGCCAGTAAAGACAGGGGTAATTCACCCCTCCACTTT

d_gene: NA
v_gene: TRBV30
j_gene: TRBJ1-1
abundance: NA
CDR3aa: CACQILANTEAFF
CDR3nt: TGTGCCTGCCAGATTCTTGCGAACACTGAAGCTTTCTTT

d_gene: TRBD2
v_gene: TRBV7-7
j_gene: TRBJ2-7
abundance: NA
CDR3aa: CASSPGWGGSYEQYF
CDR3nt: TGTGCTAGCAGCCCGGGTTGGGGGGGCTCCTACGAGCAGTACTTC

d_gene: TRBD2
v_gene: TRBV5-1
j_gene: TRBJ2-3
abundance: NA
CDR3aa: CASRSPGLAAGNTQYF
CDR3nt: TGCGCCAGCAGGTCCCCGGGACTAGCGGCCGGGAATACGCAGTATTTT

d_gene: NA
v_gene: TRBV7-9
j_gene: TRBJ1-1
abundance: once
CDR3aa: CASSLNTGNTEAFF
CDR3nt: TGTGCCAGCAGCTTAAATACAGGGAACACTGAAGCTTTCTTT

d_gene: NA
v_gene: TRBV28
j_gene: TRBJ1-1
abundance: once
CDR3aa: CASSTRVPPLNTEAFF
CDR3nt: TGTGCCAGCAGTACGAGGGTCCCACCCTTGAACACTGAAGCTTTCTTT

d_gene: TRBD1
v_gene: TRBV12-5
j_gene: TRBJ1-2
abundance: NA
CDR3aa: CASGPLEQGIYGYTF
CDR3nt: TGTGCTAGTGGTCCATTAGAACAGGGGATCTATGGCTACACCTTC

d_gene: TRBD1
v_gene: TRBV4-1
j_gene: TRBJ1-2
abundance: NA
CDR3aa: CASSQDRGRDGYTF
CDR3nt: TGCGCCAGCAGCCAGGACAGGGGGCGGGATGGCTACACCTTC

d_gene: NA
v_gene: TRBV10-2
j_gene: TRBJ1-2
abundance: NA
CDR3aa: CASSLRVYRDRRHSYGYTF
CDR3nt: TGCGCCAGCAGTCTTAGAGTTTACAGAGACAGGCGCCATTCCTATGGCTACACCTTC

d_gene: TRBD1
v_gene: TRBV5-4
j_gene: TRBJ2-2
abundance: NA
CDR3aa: CASSLVVKDRGLSGELFF
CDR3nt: TGTGCCAGCAGCTTGGTGGTCAAGGACAGGGGGCTTTCCGGGGAGCTGTTTTTT

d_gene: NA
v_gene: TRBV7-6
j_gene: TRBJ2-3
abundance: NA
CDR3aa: CASSSDFTDTQYF
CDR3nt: TGTGCCAGCAGTTCGGACTTCACAGATACGCAGTATTTT

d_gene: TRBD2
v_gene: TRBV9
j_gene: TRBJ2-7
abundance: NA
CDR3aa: CASSAPGSGDYEQYF
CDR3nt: TGTGCCAGCAGCGCCCCGGGTAGCGGGGATTATGAGCAGTACTTC

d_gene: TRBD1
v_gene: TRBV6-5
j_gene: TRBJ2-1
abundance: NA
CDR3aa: CASSYRTGSYNEQFF
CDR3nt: TGTGCCAGCAGTTACCGGACAGGTTCCTACAATGAGCAGTTCTTC

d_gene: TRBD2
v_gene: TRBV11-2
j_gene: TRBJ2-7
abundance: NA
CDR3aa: CASSFLGLADMSSYEQYF
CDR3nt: TGTGCCAGCAGCTTCCTAGGACTAGCGGATATGAGCTCCTACGAGCAGTACTTC

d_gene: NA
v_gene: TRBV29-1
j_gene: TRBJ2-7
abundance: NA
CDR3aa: CSVAVGYEQYF
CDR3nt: TGCAGCGTTGCCGTAGGGTACGAGCAGTACTTC

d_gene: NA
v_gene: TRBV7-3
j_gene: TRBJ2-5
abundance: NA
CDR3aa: CASSLAGLETQYF
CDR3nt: TGTGCCAGCAGCTTAGCGGGGTTGGAGACCCAGTACTTC

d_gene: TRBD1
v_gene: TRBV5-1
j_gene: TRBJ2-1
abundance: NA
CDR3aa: CASSLGTGVYNEQFF
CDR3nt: TGCGCCAGCAGCCTCGGGACAGGAGTGTACAATGAGCAGTTCTTC

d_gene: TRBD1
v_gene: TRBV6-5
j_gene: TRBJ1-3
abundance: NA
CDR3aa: CASSTTGGNGNTIYF
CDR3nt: TGTGCCAGCAGTACGACAGGGGGGAACGGAAACACCATATATTTT

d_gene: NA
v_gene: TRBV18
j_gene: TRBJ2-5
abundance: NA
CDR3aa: CASSPGLPQETQYF
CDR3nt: TGTGCCAGCTCCCCCGGCCTCCCCCAAGAGACCCAGTACTTC

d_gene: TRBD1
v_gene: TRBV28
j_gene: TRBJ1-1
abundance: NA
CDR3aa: CASSSDRALGNTEAFF
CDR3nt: TGTGCCAGCAGTTCCGACAGGGCACTGGGAAACACTGAAGCTTTCTTT

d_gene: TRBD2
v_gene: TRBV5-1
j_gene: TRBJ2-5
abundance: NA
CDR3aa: CASSFERGIQETQYF
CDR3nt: TGCGCCAGCAGCTTCGAGCGGGGTATCCAAGAGACCCAGTACTTC

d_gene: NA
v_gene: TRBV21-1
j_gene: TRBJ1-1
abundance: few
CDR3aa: CASSKARVGTEAFF
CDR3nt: TGTGCCAGCAGCAAAGCAAGGGTAGGCACTGAAGCTTTCTTT

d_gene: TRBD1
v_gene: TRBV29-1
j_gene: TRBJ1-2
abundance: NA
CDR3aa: CSVEERGQANYGYTF
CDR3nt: TGCAGCGTTGAAGAGCGGGGACAGGCTAACTATGGCTACACCTTC

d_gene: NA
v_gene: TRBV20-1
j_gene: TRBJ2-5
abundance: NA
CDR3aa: CSAPNGETQYF
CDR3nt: TGCAGTGCCCCTAACGGCGAGACCCAGTACTTC

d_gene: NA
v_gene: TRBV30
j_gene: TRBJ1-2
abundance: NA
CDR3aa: CAWIGVRGYTF
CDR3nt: TGTGCCTGGATTGGGGTGAGAGGCTACACCTTC

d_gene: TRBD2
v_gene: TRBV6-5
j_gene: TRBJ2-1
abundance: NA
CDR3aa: CASSYGGRAIGEQFF
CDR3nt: TGTGCCAGCAGTTACGGCGGGAGGGCCATAGGAGAGCAGTTCTTC

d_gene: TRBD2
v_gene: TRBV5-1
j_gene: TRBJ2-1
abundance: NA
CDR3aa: CASSTGQGLAGVNEQFF
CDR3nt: TGCGCCAGCAGCACGGGACAGGGACTAGCGGGAGTGAATGAGCAGTTCTTC

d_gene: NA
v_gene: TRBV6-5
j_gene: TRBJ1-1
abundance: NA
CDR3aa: CASRSMPGNTEAFF
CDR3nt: TGTGCCAGCAGATCGATGCCGGGGAACACTGAAGCTTTCTTT

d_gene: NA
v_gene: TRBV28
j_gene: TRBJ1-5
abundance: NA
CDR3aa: CASSFFTAPQHF
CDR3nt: TGTGCCAGCAGTTTCTTCACCGCCCCCCAGCATTTT

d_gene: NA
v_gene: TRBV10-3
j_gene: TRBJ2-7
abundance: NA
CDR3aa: CAISEGKGYEQYF
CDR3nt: TGTGCCATCAGTGAGGGGAAGGGGTACGAGCAGTACTTC

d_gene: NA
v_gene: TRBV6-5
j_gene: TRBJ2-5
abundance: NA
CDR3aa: CASSLGGVQYF
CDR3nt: TGTGCCAGCAGTTTAGGGGGGGTCCAGTACTTC

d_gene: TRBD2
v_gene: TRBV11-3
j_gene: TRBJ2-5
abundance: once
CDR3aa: CASSFASGGGETQYF
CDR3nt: TGTGCCAGCAGCTTCGCTAGCGGGGGGGGCGAGACCCAGTACTTC

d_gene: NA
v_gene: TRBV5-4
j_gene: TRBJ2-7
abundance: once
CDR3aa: CASSNRTAYEQYF
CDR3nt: TGTGCCAGCAGCAACAGGACAGCCTACGAGCAGTACTTC

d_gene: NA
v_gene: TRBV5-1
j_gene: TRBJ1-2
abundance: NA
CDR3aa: CASSLFGEGSYGYTF
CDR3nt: TGCGCCAGCAGCTTGTTCGGGGAGGGAAGCTATGGCTACACCTTC

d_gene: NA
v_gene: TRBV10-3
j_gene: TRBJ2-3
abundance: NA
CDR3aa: CAIGRLSTDTQYF
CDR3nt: TGTGCCATCGGTAGACTATCCACAGATACGCAGTATTTT

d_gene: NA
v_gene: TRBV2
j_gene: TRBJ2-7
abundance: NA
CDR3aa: CASRTVTYEQYF
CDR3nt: TGTGCCAGCAGGACAGTAACCTACGAGCAGTACTTC

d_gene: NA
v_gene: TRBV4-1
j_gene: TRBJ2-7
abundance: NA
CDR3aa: CASSQGVRGGNSYEQYF
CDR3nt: TGCGCCAGCAGCCAAGGGGTGAGGGGGGGGAACTCCTACGAGCAGTACTTC

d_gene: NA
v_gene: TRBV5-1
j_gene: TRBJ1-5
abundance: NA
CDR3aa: CASSLERGQPQHF
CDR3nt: TGCGCCAGCAGCTTAGAACGTGGTCAGCCCCAGCATTTT

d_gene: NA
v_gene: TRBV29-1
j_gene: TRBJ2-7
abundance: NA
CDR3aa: CSVRKGVASYEQYF
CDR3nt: TGCAGCGTTCGTAAGGGGGTGGCATCCTACGAGCAGTACTTC

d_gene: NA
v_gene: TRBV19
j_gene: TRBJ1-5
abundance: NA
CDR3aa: CASSIVRQHYSNQPQHF
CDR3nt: TGTGCCAGTAGTATAGTCCGACAGCACTATAGCAATCAGCCCCAGCATTTT

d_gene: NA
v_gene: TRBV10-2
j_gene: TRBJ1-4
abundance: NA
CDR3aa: CASSERMLDEKLFF
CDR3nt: TGCGCCAGCAGTGAGCGGATGTTAGATGAAAAACTGTTTTTT

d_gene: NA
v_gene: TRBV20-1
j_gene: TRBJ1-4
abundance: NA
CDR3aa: CSARDREKLFF
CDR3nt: TGCAGTGCTAGAGATCGTGAAAAACTGTTTTTT

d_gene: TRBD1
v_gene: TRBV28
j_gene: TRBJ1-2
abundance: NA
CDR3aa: CASSSSSIRGLNYGYTF
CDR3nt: TGTGCCAGCAGTTCCTCCTCTATAAGGGGGCTCAACTATGGCTACACCTTC

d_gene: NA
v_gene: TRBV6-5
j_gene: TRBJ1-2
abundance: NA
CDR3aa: CASSQAGLYGYTF
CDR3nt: TGTGCCAGCAGCCAAGCGGGGCTCTATGGCTACACCTTC

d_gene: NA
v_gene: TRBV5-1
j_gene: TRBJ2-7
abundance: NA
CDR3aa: CASSLTPASYEQYF
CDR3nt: TGCGCCAGCAGCTTGACGCCGGCTTCCTACGAGCAGTACTTC

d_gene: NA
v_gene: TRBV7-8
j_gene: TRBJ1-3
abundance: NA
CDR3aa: CASRGASGNTIYF
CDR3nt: TGTGCCTCTCGAGGGGCCTCTGGAAACACCATATATTTT